The 23 T cell receptor beta chains reported below all come from one sample, sequenced in a study of glioma-infiltrating T cells. TCR alpha and beta CDR3 regions were amplified from RNA using iRepertoire nested multiplex PCR. TCRdb re-derived calls from the multiplex PCR reads in MiXCR, one entry per CDR3 protein. The sample records 150,000 to 200,000 distinct CDR3 sequences, around 30% being singletons. Sequences were obtained from glioma tissue, nonneoplastic brain tissue, or PBMCs (not recorded which). The receptors shown here come from a human donor with low-grade glioma or glioblastoma, undergoing nonglioma brain surgery, or in good health (not recorded which).

This clonotype showed up many times. V gene TRBV2 combines with J gene TRBJ2-3; no reliable D call. Germline CDR1 is SNHLY and CDR2 is FYNNEI. This CDR3 is 14 amino acids long. V was cut by 4 bases and J by 2 bases, with 10 bases left in between. The CDR3 coding sequence is TGTGCCAGCAGTGTGGCCAGCTTCACAGATACGCAGTATTTT. This encodes CASSVASFTDTQYF.

This clonotype was counted ten times or more. The CDR3 region has the DNA TGTGCCAGCACCAAAGGGGCCTCGTGGGAGCAGTTCTTC. Its translation is CASTKGASWEQFF. The gene calls are TRBV6-1 and TRBJ2-1, with a tentative D call TRBD1 (5 bases). The CDR3 sequence is 13 residues long. CDR1 and CDR2 (germline): MNHNS, SASEGT. V was trimmed by 7 bases and J by 10 bases, leaving 17 bases between them.

In regard to this clonotype: One end of the junction varies from germline; a read error may be responsible. The CDR3 loop reads CASGFPVGSPEQFF. For the CDR3, the DNA is TGTGCCAGCGGCTTCCCGGTTGGGAGCCCTGAGCAGTTCTTC. The V gene is TRBV7-8, the J gene TRBJ2-1; tentative D call: TRBD2 (5 bases). The germline V gene has CDR1 SGHVS and CDR2 FQNEAQ. The CDR3 sequence is 14 residues long.

The V gene is TRBV29-1, the J gene TRBJ2-1; TRBD2 matches at 8 bases. In germline, CDR1 is SQVTM, CDR2 ANQGSEA. This CDR3 comprises 14 residues. The V segment lost 5 bases and the J segment 6 bases; nucleotides outside the gene matches: 9. CDR3 residues: CSVRTPSGFNEQFF. The CDR3 DNA reads TGCAGCGTTCGAACCCCTAGCGGGTTCAATGAGCAGTTCTTC.

In its sample, this clonotype was seen many times. The rearrangement links TRBV27 to TRBJ2-1; possible D gene TRBD2, 5 bases. Trimming took 5 bases from V and 10 from J, leaving 12 bases between them. Germline CDR1 MNHEY, CDR2 SMNVEV (reference sequence). This CDR3 has 12 residues. The CDR3 here is CASSAGSGEQFF. CDR3 in DNA: TGTGCCAGCAGTGCTGGGAGTGGGGAGCAGTTCTTC.

As to this clonotype: A much larger clonotype is one base distant, so this may be a read error. The chain is built from TRBV27 and TRBJ2-7; D may correspond to TRBD1 or TRBD2 (5 bases each). Trimming pared 6 bases from V and 2 bases from J, leaving 20 bases between. In germline, CDR1 is MNHEY, CDR2 SMNVEV (reference sequence). There are 16 residues in the CDR3. Here the CDR3 reads CASSQDGEGPTYEQYF. The CDR3 coding sequence is TGTGCCAGCAGCCAAGATGGTGAGGGACCGACCTACGAGCAGTACTTC.

As for this clonotype: A much bigger clone sits one base away, suggesting this may be a read error. J is TRBJ2-3 and V is TRBV29-1; D is unclear. The CDR3 is 14 amino acids. Germline V gives CDR1 SQVTM, CDR2 ANQGSEA. The CDR3 DNA is TGCAGCGTTACGACTCGTCTTCTCACAGATACGCGGTATTTT. It translates to CSVTTRLLTDTRYF.

This clonotype was observed many times. The V gene is TRBV27, the J gene TRBJ2-2; D is undetermined. The CDR3 is 13 amino acids. Trimming stripped 3 bases from V and 3 bases from J, with 5 bases between. Per germline, CDR1 MNHEY and CDR2 SMNVEV (reference sequence). The CDR3 nucleotides read TGTGCCAGCAGTTTCGGATACACCGGGGAGCTGTTTTTT. Amino acids: CASSFGYTGELFF.

The V call is TRBV6-6, the J call TRBJ1-1; no reliable D call. Germline V gives CDR1 MNHNY, CDR2 SVGAGI (reference sequence). The length of the CDR3 is 13 residues. V shed 8 bases and J shed 3 bases, with 13 bases lying between them. CDR3 in DNA: TGTGCCAGCGGATTGGAAGGGTACACTGAAGCTTTCTTT. Translated, it gives CASGLEGYTEAFF.

The J gene is TRBJ2-7, the V gene TRBV29-1; D is possibly TRBD1 (6 bases). V gave up 6 bases and J gave up 6 bases, with 15 bases separating them. The CDR3 loop spans 12 amino acids. Germline V lookup: CDR1 SQVTM, CDR2 ANQGSEA. CDR3 nucleotides: TGCAGCGTGCAGGGGCTAAGGGCCGAGCAGTACTTC. It translates to CSVQGLRAEQYF.

V gene TRBV7-2 combines with J gene TRBJ2-3, with D maybe TRBD2 (6 bases). CDR1 and CDR2 from the germline V gene are SGHTA and FQGNSA. This CDR3 has 17 residues. The V end lost 2 bases, the J end lost 3 bases, and 18 bases lay between the germline ends. This CDR3 reads CASSLLSGALGTDTQYF. CDR3 DNA: TGTGCCAGCAGCTTACTATCGGGAGCCCTGGGAACAGATACGCAGTATTTT.

J is TRBJ1-1 and V is TRBV6-6; D remains unclear. This CDR3 has 14 residues. Germline lookup yields CDR1 MNHNY and CDR2 SVGAGI (reference sequence). The V and J ends lost 8 bases and 6 bases respectively, with 19 bases between them. The CDR3 DNA is TGTGCCAGCCTCAAGGCAGGCATCGTCGCTGAAGCTTTCTTT. Protein sequence: CASLKAGIVAEAFF.

In this sample, this clonotype turned up many times. The gene calls are TRBV7-2 and TRBJ2-3; tentative D call: TRBD1 (6 bases). CDR3 size: 14 residues. Germline V gene data show CDR1 as SGHTA and CDR2 as FQGNSA. V gave up 6 bases and J gave up 4 bases, with 14 bases separating them. Here the CDR3 DNA reads TGTGCCAGCAGTGTTCAGGGGTCGGCAGATACGCAGTATTTT. It is translated as CASSVQGSADTQYF.

To note about this clonotype: One end of the junction fails to match germline, which may point to a read error. The rearrangement joins TRBV6-5 to TRBJ2-1; TRBD1 matches at 7 bases. The CDR3 runs to 15 residues. The germline V gene encodes CDR1 MNHEY and CDR2 SVGAGI. CDR3 DNA: TGTGCCAGCACTTACAGGGACAGTGGGTTCTATGAGCAGTTCTTC. The encoded protein is CASTYRDSGFYEQFF.

This clonotype has a count of ten or more. The V and J genes are TRBV20-1 and TRBJ1-5; 10 nucleotides agree with TRBD1. J was trimmed by 0 bases and V by 0 bases; bases with no gene match: 11. The germline CDR1 and CDR2 sequences are DFQATT and SNEGSKA (reference sequence). This CDR3 is 19 amino acids long. CDR3: CSARDGRGQGSFSNQPQHF. CDR3 in DNA: TGCAGTGCTAGAGATGGGCGGGGACAGGGGTCCTTTAGCAATCAGCCCCAGCATTTT.

This clonotype was found many times. This chain joins TRBV28 and TRBJ2-1, with a possible D match to TRBD1 (6 bases). V dropped 4 bases and J dropped 6 bases, with 16 bases sitting between them. Germline V gives CDR1 MDHEN, CDR2 SYDVKM. This CDR3 has 15 residues. The CDR3 DNA follows: TGTGCCAGCAGTTCCTTGGGGGCGGACTTCAATGAGCAGTTCTTC. This translates into CASSSLGADFNEQFF.

This clonotype was recorded many times. The chain uses TRBV7-8 and TRBJ2-2; no clear D gene. The CDR3 is 15 residues long. The V end was cut by 0 bases, the J end by 3 bases, with 8 bases between. The V gene's germline CDR1 is SGHVS and CDR2 FQNEAQ. CDR3 region: CASSLATVYTGELFF. CDR3 sequence (DNA): TGTGCCAGCAGCTTAGCCACAGTTTACACCGGGGAGCTGTTTTTT.

This clonotype has a count of ten or more. This chain joins TRBV7-2 and TRBJ1-5; the D gene is possibly TRBD1 (5 bases). The CDR3 is 14 residues long. Between the trimmed V and J ends, which lost 2 bases and 7 bases, there was a span of 12 bases. Germline-derived CDR1 and CDR2 are SGHTA and FQGNSA. The CDR3 loop reads CASSLFLQGQPQHF. The CDR3 DNA follows: TGTGCCAGCAGCTTATTTCTTCAGGGCCAGCCCCAGCATTTT. Based on the CDR3 plus reference TRBV7-2 and TRBJ1-5, the full variable domain is GAGVSQSPSNKVTEKGKDVELRCDPISGHTALYWYRQSLGQGLEFLIYFQGNSAPDKSGLPSDRFSAERTGGSVSTLTIQRTQQEDSAVYLCASSLFLQGQPQHFGDGTRLSIL.

This clonotype was seen ten or more times. V usage is TRBV12-3 or TRBV12-4 and J usage is TRBJ2-1, with TRBD1 matching 8 bases. V lost 5 bases and J lost 7; bases outside the gene matches: 7. The CDR3 covers 14 residues. This chain's CDR3 is CASSRRQGLNEQFF. The CDR3 region has the DNA TGTGCCAGCAGTAGGAGACAGGGGTTGAATGAGCAGTTCTTC.

This clonotype has at least ten counts. The V call is TRBV20-1, the J call TRBJ1-2, with TRBD1 identical over 8 bases. CDR1 is DFQATT, CDR2 SNEGSKA, per germline (reference sequence). J gave up 1 base and V 6 bases, and 4 bases lay outside the gene matches. The CDR3 is made up of 13 amino acids. CDR3 sequence: CSAKDRVNYGYTF. The CDR3 bases are TGCAGTGCAAAGGACAGGGTTAACTATGGCTACACCTTC.

This clonotype came up many times. The rearrangement links TRBV20-1 to TRBJ2-3; unclear D gene. This CDR3 region has 13 residues. The ends were cut back, 0 bases at V and 2 bases at J, with 6 bases in the middle. Per the germline V gene, CDR1 is DFQATT and CDR2 is SNEGSKA (reference sequence). CDR3 sequence: CSAREYITDTQYF. CDR3 nucleotide sequence: TGCAGTGCTAGAGAGTACATCACAGATACGCAGTATTTT.

This clonotype was seen many times. The V call is TRBV10-3, the J call TRBJ1-5, with a possible D match to TRBD1 (6 bases). This CDR3 spans 16 amino acids. V was shortened by 3 bases and J by 2 bases, with 14 bases between the two germline ends. CDR1 is ENHRY, CDR2 SYGVKD, per germline. In DNA, the CDR3 is TGTGCCATCAGTGACCAGACAGGTTACGGCAATCAGCCCCAGCATTTT. As protein: CAISDQTGYGNQPQHF.

Of note for this clonotype: Given a much more abundant clone one base away, this may be a read error. The chain recombines TRBV10-3 with TRBJ2-3; tentative D call: TRBD2 (5 bases). The CDR3 is made up of 16 amino acids. Germline-derived CDR1 and CDR2 are ENHRY and SYGVKD. CDR3 residues: CAIRHDTEGGTDRQYF. DNA for the CDR3: TGTGCCATCAGACACGACACCGAGGGCGGCACAGATAGGCAGTATTTT.